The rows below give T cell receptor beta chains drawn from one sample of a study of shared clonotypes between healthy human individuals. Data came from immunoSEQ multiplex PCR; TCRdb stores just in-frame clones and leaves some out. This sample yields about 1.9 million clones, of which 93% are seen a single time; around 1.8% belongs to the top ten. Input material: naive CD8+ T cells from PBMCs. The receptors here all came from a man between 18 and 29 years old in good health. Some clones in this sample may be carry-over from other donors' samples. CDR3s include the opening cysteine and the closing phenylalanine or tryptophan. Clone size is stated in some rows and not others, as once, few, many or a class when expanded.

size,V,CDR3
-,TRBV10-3,CAISESPSGSYAEQYF
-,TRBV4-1,CASSQVVGRGLGNTEAFF
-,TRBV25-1,CASTSGVGYEQYF
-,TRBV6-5,CASSWRQGHHSGYTF
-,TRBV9,CASAGGGMTGELFF
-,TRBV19,CASSIWGDKVEAFF
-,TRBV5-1,CASSLGALLSSYNEQFF
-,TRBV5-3,CARSRGPRLSLPYEQYF
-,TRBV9,CASSPRQFLEGTQYF
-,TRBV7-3,CASSPTPMNTEAFF
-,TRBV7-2,CASSLVRGIHTEAFF
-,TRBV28,CASRTTVISYEQYF
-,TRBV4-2,CASSQKGLAGTYEQYF
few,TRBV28,CASSPWSGELFF
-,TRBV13,CASSPTGGLRYEQYF
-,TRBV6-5,CASSLDSYNEQFF
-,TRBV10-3,CATWDSDYEQYF
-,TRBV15,CATSRGDKYYGYTF
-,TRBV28,CASSRLGWTGQYF
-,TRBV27,CASSPGLAANSGYEQYF
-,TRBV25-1,CASSESGFHGYTF
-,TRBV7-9,CASSYRRGYTSSYNEQFF
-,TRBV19,CASRETSGSYEQYF
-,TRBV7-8,CASSTDNYEQYF
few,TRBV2,CASSRTGSNQPQHF
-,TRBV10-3,CAISEWTGGNQPQHF
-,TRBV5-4,CASSLGGRASETQYF
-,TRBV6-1,CASSDGQYSNQPQHF
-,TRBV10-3,CAISGKRSPGTVTTEAFF
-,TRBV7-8,CASSSTGGFNQPQHF
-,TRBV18,CASSPQGGGHEKLFF
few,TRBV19,CASSIQGNEQFF
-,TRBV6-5,CASGAHFSYEQYF
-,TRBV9,CASSVGSGAGDTQYF
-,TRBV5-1,CASSLVVGDTQYF
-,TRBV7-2,CASSFTVNTEAFF
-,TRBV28,CASSNNQGLVGNEQFF
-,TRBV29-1,CSVVTQGEAGYTF
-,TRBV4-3,CASSQAFTGPHEQYF
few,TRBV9,CASSVVASGSTDTQYF
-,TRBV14,CASRRTPGANVLTF